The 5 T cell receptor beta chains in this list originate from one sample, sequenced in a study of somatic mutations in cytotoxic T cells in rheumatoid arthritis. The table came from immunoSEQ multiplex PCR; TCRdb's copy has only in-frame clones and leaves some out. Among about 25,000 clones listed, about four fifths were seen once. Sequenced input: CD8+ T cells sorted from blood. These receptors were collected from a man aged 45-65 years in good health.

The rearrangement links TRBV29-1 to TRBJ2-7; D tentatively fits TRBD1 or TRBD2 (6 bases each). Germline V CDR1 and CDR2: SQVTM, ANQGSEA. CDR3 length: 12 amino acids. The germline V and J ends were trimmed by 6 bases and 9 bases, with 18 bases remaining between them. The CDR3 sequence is CSVTGGGGGQYF. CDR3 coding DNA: TGCAGCGTAACTGGGGGCGGAGGGGGGCAGTACTTC.

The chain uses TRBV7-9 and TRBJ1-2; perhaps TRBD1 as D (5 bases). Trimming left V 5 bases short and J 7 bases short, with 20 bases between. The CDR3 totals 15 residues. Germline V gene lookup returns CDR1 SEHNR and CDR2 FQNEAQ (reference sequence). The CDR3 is CASSPDAGFGSGYTF. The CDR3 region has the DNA TGTGCCAGCAGCCCAGATGCAGGGTTTGGCTCTGGCTACACCTTC.

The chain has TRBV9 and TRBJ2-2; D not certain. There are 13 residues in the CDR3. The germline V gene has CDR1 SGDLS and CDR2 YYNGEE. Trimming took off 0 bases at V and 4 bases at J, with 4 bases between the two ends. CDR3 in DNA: TGTGCCAGCAGCGTAGATCCCACCGGGGAGCTGTTTTTT. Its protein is CASSVDPTGELFF.

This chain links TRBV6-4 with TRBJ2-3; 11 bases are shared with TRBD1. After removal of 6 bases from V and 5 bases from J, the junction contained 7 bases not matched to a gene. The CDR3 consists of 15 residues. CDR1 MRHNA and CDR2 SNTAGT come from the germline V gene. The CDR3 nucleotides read TGTGCCAGCAGCGTGGGGACAGGGGGTGGAGATACGCAGTATTTT. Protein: CASSVGTGGGDTQYF.

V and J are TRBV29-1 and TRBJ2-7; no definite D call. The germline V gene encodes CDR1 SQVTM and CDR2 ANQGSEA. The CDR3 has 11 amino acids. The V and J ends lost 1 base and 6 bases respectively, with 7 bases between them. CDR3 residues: CSVEVSGEQYF. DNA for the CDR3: TGCAGCGTTGAAGTTAGTGGCGAGCAGTACTTC.